This TCR beta chain appears in the sequencing data of a study of shared clonotypes between healthy human individuals. V shed 2 bases and J shed 2 bases, with 13 bases lying between them. Germline V gene lookup returns CDR1 WNHNN and CDR2 SYGVQD (reference sequence). This CDR3 region has 15 residues. The study, taken as a whole, reports: Sampling covered nothing but blood. Tissue TCR repertoires likely differ from those found in blood.

The method was immunoSEQ multiplex PCR; TCRdb's version includes in-frame clones alone and lacks a portion of them. The sample lists approximately 2.1 million clones, more than 80% occurring once. Concerning this clone itself: The antigen remains unidentified.

Memory CD4+ cells were the fraction left after CD45RA+ naive selection. The chain joins TRBV10-1 to TRBJ2-7; no reliable D call. The TCR comes from a man between 18 and 29 years old in good health. Some clones in this sample may be carry-over from other donors' samples. The sample was naive CD4+ T cells from PBMCs. The subset was: CD45RA+ positively selected. CDR3 in amino acids: CASSEGGRRTYEQYF. CDR3 nucleotides: TGCGCCAGCAGTGAGGGCGGCAGAAGAACCTACGAGCAGTACTTC.